This T cell receptor (beta chain) was sequenced during a study of T cells expressing NK-cell markers. On the study more broadly: Repertoires of TCR beta were obtained from T cells sorted as CD3+CD56+NKG2C+, CD3+CD56+NKG2C- and CD3+CD56-NKG2C+. Eight donors were sequenced, seven testing HCMV-seropositive and one testing seronegative. Whole-study findings and limits: Four donors' CD3+CD56-NKG2C+ cells were dominated by the same clonotypes.

Production of TCR beta cDNA relied on 5'RACE template switching with UMIs. No DNA is given; TCRdb re-called the 5' RACE reads and lists each CDR3 protein once. Here the sample table reports about half a million distinct CDR3 sequences. This CDR3 region has 15 residues. Remarks on this clonotype: Its antigen is unknown.

The origin of this receptor is a woman between 50 and 59 years old in good health. The sample taken for sequencing was blood T cells: a sorted CD56 or NKG2C T cell subset, CD4+ or CD8+ T cells, or bulk PBMC T cells (not recorded which). The chain carries TRBV12-3 or TRBV12-4 and TRBJ2-2; the TRBD2 assignment by TCRdb is unverifiable without DNA. The CDR3 loop reads CASSFLQGSTGELFF.